Shown below are 21 T cell receptor beta chains from a single sample sequenced in a study of T-cell memory formation after mild COVID-19. In TCRdb, the 5' RACE reads were re-called with MiXCR into one record per CDR3 protein. The table includes 200,000 to 300,000 distinct CDR3 sequences, about a sixth detected once. The specimen sequenced was PBMCs or a T cell subset sorted from them (not recorded which). Receptors were obtained from a man between 18 and 35 years old who had mild COVID-19 (a few samples of this study predate the infection). Cell type and time point are not known.

The chain employs TRBV21-1 and TRBJ1-1; the table assigns TRBD1, which was not confirmed against the DNA. TRBV21-1 is a pseudogene segment. The CDR3 length is 17 residues. The CDR3 DNA follows: TGTGCCAGCAGCAAAGAGGGCGGATCGACCCGGGGCACTGAAGCTTTCTTT. This translates into CASSKEGGSTRGTEAFF.

In its sample, this clonotype was seen many times. The chain links TRBV7-6 to TRBJ2-5; D might be TRBD2 (5 bases). The CDR3 has 13 residues. The V gene's germline CDR1 is SGHVS and CDR2 FNYEAQ. V lost 1 base, J lost 4 bases, and 7 bases lay in between. CDR3 DNA sequence: TGTGCCAGCAGCTTAGTTGGGAGAGAGACCCAGTACTTC. Protein: CASSLVGRETQYF.

The chain is built from TRBV7-2 and TRBJ1-5; D uncertain. This CDR3 is 13 amino acids long. In germline, CDR1 is SGHTA, CDR2 FQGNSA. Trimming removed 1 base at V and 6 bases at J, with 7 bases between. The CDR3 DNA sequence: TGTGCCAGCAGCTTAGACGGGTTTCAGCCCCAGCATTTT. This translates into CASSLDGFQPQHF.

This clonotype was picked up a small number of times. The chain carries TRBV12-5 and TRBJ1-2; D is unresolved. The germline V gene has CDR1 LGHNT and CDR2 FRNRAP. CDR3 length: 13 amino acids. Trimming stripped 5 bases from V and 1 base from J, with 8 bases between. This chain's CDR3 is CASGIGINYGYTF. CDR3 DNA sequence: TGTGCTAGTGGTATCGGGATTAACTATGGCTACACCTTC.

The V gene is TRBV27, the J gene TRBJ2-5, with D hard to call. The length of the CDR3 is 16 residues. Germline V gene data show CDR1 as MNHEY and CDR2 as SMNVEV (reference sequence). V shed 1 base and J shed 2 bases, with 14 bases lying between them. The CDR3 region is CASSLLGSTFQETQYF. The CDR3 region has the DNA TGTGCCAGCAGTTTATTAGGCAGCACTTTTCAAGAGACCCAGTACTTC.

This clonotype was observed a handful of times. CDR3 DNA sequence: TGTGCCAGCAGCTCGACAGGGGGGACGAACACCGGGGAGCTGTTTTTT. It specifies CASSSTGGTNTGELFF. The rearrangement links TRBV11-2 to TRBJ2-2, with 9 nucleotides matching TRBD1. V gave up 4 bases and J gave up 0 bases; unmatched junction bases: 3. Germline loops: CDR1 SGHAT, CDR2 FQNNGV. The CDR3 loop spans 16 amino acids.

CDR3 in amino acids: CASRPQGAGYGYTF. The CDR3 DNA reads as TGTGCCAGCAGACCACAGGGGGCTGGCTATGGCTACACCTTC. This chain joins TRBV27 and TRBJ1-2, with 9 bases identical to TRBD1. The trim removed 6 bases at V and 4 bases at J, leaving 6 bases unmatched. Per germline, CDR1 MNHEY and CDR2 SMNVEV (reference sequence). The CDR3 runs 14 residues.

The gene calls are TRBV6-6 and TRBJ1-5, with a tentative D call TRBD1 (6 bases). V shed 8 bases and J shed 9 bases, with 17 bases lying between them. The CDR3 consists of 13 residues. The V gene's germline CDR1 is MNHNY and CDR2 SVGAGI (reference sequence). CDR3 region: CASFHRAGRPQHF. Here the CDR3 DNA reads TGTGCCAGCTTTCACAGGGCCGGGAGGCCCCAGCATTTT.

This clonotype was detected many times. V gene TRBV6-2 or TRBV6-3 combines with J gene TRBJ1-1, with TRBD1 matching over 9 bases. The CDR3 spans 12 residues. Looked up from germline, CDR1 is MNHEY and CDR2 is SVGEGT. J lost 5 bases, V lost 6 bases, and 1 base had no gene match. Here the CDR3 DNA reads TGTGCCAGCAGGGACAGGGGAACTGAAGCTTTCTTT. The encoded protein is CASRDRGTEAFF.

This clonotype has a handful of counts. The CDR3 DNA reads as TGTGCCATCAGTGAGGGGCCCTTGTCGGGGGCAACTAATGAAAAACTGTTTTTT. It specifies CAISEGPLSGATNEKLFF. The V call is TRBV10-3, the J call TRBJ1-4, with a tentative D call TRBD1 (5 bases). The V gene lost 2 bases and the J gene lost 0 bases, with 16 bases spanning the gap. Per the germline V gene, CDR1 is ENHRY and CDR2 is SYGVKD. This CDR3 is built from 18 residues.

V usage is TRBV6-5 and J usage is TRBJ1-6; D not resolved. CDR3 length: 17 residues. Per germline, CDR1 MNHEY and CDR2 SVGAGI. V was clipped by 2 bases and J by 0 bases, with 11 bases between them. CDR3 residues: CASSYRPGVSYNSPLHF. The CDR3 bases are TGTGCCAGCAGTTACCGACCAGGAGTCTCCTATAATTCACCCCTCCACTTT.

This chain connects TRBV10-2 to TRBJ1-1; 9 bases align to TRBD1. V trimming: 6 bases; J trimming: 5 bases; junction bases outside the gene matches: 4. The CDR3 has 13 residues. Looked up from germline, CDR1 is WSHSY and CDR2 is SAAADI. The CDR3 region has the DNA TGCGCCAGCAGACAGGGGGCATTGACTGAAGCTTTCTTT. This codes for CASRQGALTEAFF.

The chain employs TRBV6-6 and TRBJ2-5, with 8 bases aligning to TRBD2. The J segment lost 5 bases and the V segment lost 2 bases, leaving 1 base of the junction unmatched. Germline V lookup: CDR1 MNHNY, CDR2 SVGAGI (reference sequence). The CDR3 loop spans 13 amino acids. CDR3 amino acids: CASSYASGETQYF. CDR3 coding DNA: TGTGCCAGCAGTTACGCTAGCGGGGAGACCCAGTACTTC.

V gene TRBV12-3 or TRBV12-4 combines with J gene TRBJ2-7; D not certain. The CDR3 spans 12 residues. Trimming stripped 5 bases from V and 3 bases from J, with 8 bases between. The CDR3 DNA is TGTGCCAGCAGTGTCAGGATCTACGAGCAGTACTTC. It codes for CASSVRIYEQYF.

The V and J genes are TRBV7-9 and TRBJ1-1; 9 bases line up with TRBD1. Per the germline V gene, CDR1 is SEHNR and CDR2 is FQNEAQ (reference sequence). The ends lost 5 bases at V and 1 base at J; junction bases unmatched: 8. This CDR3 has 16 residues. The CDR3 DNA reads TGTGCCAGCAGCGATACCGGGACAGGGAAGAACACTGAAGCTTTCTTT. Translating gives CASSDTGTGKNTEAFF.

The gene calls are TRBV9 and TRBJ2-2; D gene unclear. CDR1 is SGDLS, CDR2 YYNGEE, per germline. CDR3 size: 15 residues. V was pared by 0 bases and J by 1 base, with 7 bases between. CDR3 protein: CASSVEGENTGELFF. The CDR3 DNA reads as TGTGCCAGCAGCGTAGAAGGCGAGAACACCGGGGAGCTGTTTTTT. Full variable domain (missing parts from reference TRBV9 and TRBJ2-2): DSGVTQTPKHLITATGQRVTLRCSPRSGDLSVYWYQQSLDQGLQFLIQYYNGEERAKGNILERFSAQQFPDLHSELNLSSLELGDSALYFCASSVEGENTGELFFGEGSRLTVL.

This clonotype was observed a handful of times. The chain recombines TRBV20-1 with TRBJ2-5; 10 bases line up with TRBD1. Germline CDR1 DFQATT, CDR2 SNEGSKA (reference sequence). After removal of 3 bases from V and 5 bases from J, the junction contained 6 bases not matched to a gene. This CDR3 has 14 amino acids. The CDR3 protein is CSASSGQGRETQYF. The CDR3 DNA is TGCAGTGCTAGTTCGGGACAGGGGCGGGAGACCCAGTACTTC.

The chain links TRBV6-6 to TRBJ1-2; D remains ambiguous. Trimming cost V 6 bases and J 10 bases, with 6 bases left between them. Germline CDR1 is MNHNY and CDR2 is SVGAGI (reference sequence). This CDR3 region has 9 residues. This chain's CDR3 is CASSPNYTF. The CDR3 DNA reads as TGTGCCAGCAGCCCCAACTACACCTTC.

In this sample, this clonotype turned up many times. J is TRBJ2-3 and V is TRBV20-1; D perhaps matches TRBD2 (7 bases). CDR1 is DFQATT and CDR2 is SNEGSKA in the germline V gene (reference sequence). There are 15 residues in the CDR3. The ends were cut back, 2 bases at V and 4 bases at J, with 16 bases in the middle. CDR3 DNA: TGCAGTGCTAGAAGGGGGAGGGAGCGTCCAGATACGCAGTATTTT. It codes for CSARRGRERPDTQYF.

The sample holds a few counts of this clonotype. The CDR3 loop reads CASSLVIYTGNTGELFF. The DNA of the CDR3 is TGTGCCAGCAGCTTGGTGATTTATACAGGGAACACCGGGGAGCTGTTTTTT. The rearrangement links TRBV5-8 to TRBJ2-2; weak D call: TRBD1 (5 bases). The ends were cut back, 0 bases at V and 1 base at J, with 13 bases in the middle. The CDR3 is 17 amino acids. In germline, CDR1 is SGHTS, CDR2 YDEGEE. The complete variable domain, with remaining parts taken from reference TRBV5-8 and TRBJ2-2, reads EAGVTQSPTHLIKTRGQQATLRCSPISGHTSVYWYQQALGLGLQFLLWYDEGEERNRGNFPPRFSGRQFPNYSSELNVNALELEDSALYLCASSLVIYTGNTGELFFGEGSRLTVL.

The chain combines TRBV29-1 with TRBJ2-2; tentative D call: TRBD2 (5 bases). The CDR3 has 16 amino acids. Germline CDR1 is SQVTM and CDR2 is ANQGSEA. V dropped 0 bases and J dropped 0 bases, with 11 bases sitting between them. The CDR3 spells CSVEDSRETNTGELFF. The CDR3 DNA reads as TGCAGCGTTGAAGATTCCCGGGAAACGAACACCGGGGAGCTGTTTTTT.